Below are 9 T cell receptor beta chains sequenced from a single sample in a study of T cell repertoires in cytomegalovirus infection. TCRdb ran MiXCR on the reads and lists one entry per CDR3 protein. The sample records approximately 730,000 distinct CDR3 sequences, 25% to 35% being singletons. These TCRs' antigens remain unknown. Sequencing was performed on cultured CD8+ T cells from PBMCs, taken from culture after CMV antigen stimulation. The receptors derive from a human donor in good health (CMV status not recorded). Some clones in this sample may be carry-over from other donors' samples.

This clonotype appeared a few times. V is TRBV10-3 and J is TRBJ1-2; D remains ambiguous. CDR3 length: 15 residues. Germline V gene data show CDR1 as ENHRY and CDR2 as SYGVKD. Trimming took off 0 bases at V and 0 bases at J, with 8 bases between the two ends. The chain's CDR3 is CAISESGSTNYGYTF. CDR3 DNA sequence: TGTGCCATCAGTGAGTCGGGCAGCACTAACTATGGCTACACCTTC.

The CDR3 DNA reads as TGTGCCAGCATTTTCTTTCCGGGCCCCTCCACAGATACGCAGTATTTT. It encodes CASIFFPGPSTDTQYF. This chain connects TRBV5-4 to TRBJ2-3, with unresolved D. This CDR3 region has 16 residues. V gave up 6 bases and J gave up 2 bases, with 19 bases separating them. CDR1 and CDR2 from the germline V gene are SGHNT and YYREEE (reference sequence).

This clonotype occurred a few times. V is TRBV27 and J is TRBJ1-5; D unclear. From germline, CDR1 is MNHEY and CDR2 SMNVEV (reference sequence). The CDR3 extends over 15 amino acids. V gave up 3 bases and J gave up 0 bases, with 9 bases separating them. CDR3 coding DNA: TGTGCCAGCAGTTTGCGGGCAGATAGCAATCAGCCCCAGCATTTT. This sequence encodes CASSLRADSNQPQHF.

The J gene is TRBJ1-4, the V gene TRBV6-2 or TRBV6-3; no firm D call. CDR1 MNHEY and CDR2 SVGEGT come from the germline V gene. The V gene lost 6 bases and the J gene lost 4 bases, with 15 bases spanning the gap. The CDR3 is 15 residues long. DNA for the CDR3: TGTGCCAGCAGACCGTCCCGGGCCTTTAATGAAAAACTGTTTTTT. Encoded protein: CASRPSRAFNEKLFF.

A single count supports this clonotype. This chain connects TRBV5-6 to TRBJ2-7; D gene uncertain. The length of the CDR3 is 12 residues. Trimming took off 3 bases at V and 9 bases at J, with 13 bases between the two ends. Per germline, CDR1 SGHDT and CDR2 YYEEEE. CDR3 protein: CASSSEEGVQYV. In DNA, the CDR3 is TGTGCCAGCAGCTCCGAAGAAGGCGTGCAGTACGTC.

The CDR3 bases are TGTGCCAGCAGTTACGGTATCGTTGGCGGGGAGCTGTTTTTT. Translating it yields CASSYGIVGGELFF. This rearrangement joins TRBV6-5 to TRBJ2-2; D remains ambiguous. Trimming cost V 2 bases and J 7 bases, with 11 bases left between them. The CDR3 loop spans 14 amino acids. The germline V gene encodes CDR1 MNHEY and CDR2 SVGAGI.

The chain uses TRBV28 and TRBJ2-2; the D gene is possibly TRBD1 (5 bases). This CDR3 is 14 amino acids long. Trimming left V 3 bases short and J 3 bases short, with 8 bases between. The germline V gene encodes CDR1 MDHEN and CDR2 SYDVKM. The CDR3 nucleotides are TGTGCCAGCAGTTTGACAGTGTACACCGGGGAGCTGTTTTTT. This translates into CASSLTVYTGELFF.

The chain uses TRBV19 and TRBJ2-5; D is perhaps TRBD2 (7 bases). The germline gives CDR1 LNHDA, CDR2 SQIVND (reference sequence). This CDR3 has 17 amino acids. V lost 5 bases and J lost 4, with 23 bases in between. The CDR3 loop reads CASSPLGGGLPSETQYF. In DNA, the CDR3 is TGTGCCAGTAGTCCCCTAGGCGGGGGCCTACCTTCAGAGACCCAGTACTTC.

This clonotype was counted at least ten times. The chain joins TRBV7-2 to TRBJ2-1, with D perhaps matching TRBD2 (5 bases). This CDR3 is 16 amino acids long. Germline CDR1 SGHTA, CDR2 FQGNSA. Trimming cost V 5 bases and J 0 bases, with 14 bases left between them. CDR3 amino acids: CASSAHAGSSYNEQFF. The CDR3 DNA is TGTGCCAGCAGCGCCCATGCGGGTAGCTCCTACAATGAGCAGTTCTTC.